The T cell receptor beta chain under discussion was sequenced for a study of tumour-infiltrating T cells in Burkitt lymphoma. Looking at the study overall: Survival, overall and progression-free, tracked with productive clonality.

Assay: immunoSEQ multiplex PCR; the TCRdb copy retains only in-frame clones and omits some. The data contain roughly 9,200 clones, approximately 65% of them singletons. Germline V gene sequence: CDR1 MGHRA, CDR2 YSYEKL. V was pared by 6 bases and J by 9 bases, with 12 bases between. The CDR3 length is 12 residues. The chain combines TRBV4-1 with TRBJ2-1; no firm D call. The material sequenced was tumor tissue. This clonotype originated in a human donor with diffuse large B-cell lymphoma. Written as DNA, the CDR3 is TGCGCCAGCAGTCGTACGGGTGGTGAGCAGTTCTTC. Its protein product is CASSRTGGEQFF.